The 24 T cell receptor beta chains below come from one sample, sequenced in a study of metastatic and nonmetastatic thyroid tumors. TCRdb reanalyzed the PCR reads with MiXCR. The sample has 20,000 or so clones, 15% to 19% seen once; the top ten hold roughly a fifth. Treatment of any kind had been given to no patient before thyroid surgery. The sample consisted of blood. The receptors here all came from a female donor with papillary thyroid cancer or a benign thyroid nodule (not recorded which). Some clones in this sample may be carry-over from other donors' samples.

This clone was picked up a small number of times. This chain uses TRBV2 with TRBJ2-7, with D unresolved. The germline CDR1 and CDR2 sequences are SNHLY and FYNNEI. This CDR3 has 12 amino acids. Trimming took off 6 bases at V and 4 bases at J, with 10 bases between the two ends. CDR3 in DNA: TGTGCCAGCAGGGTGGAGAGTTACGAGCAGTACTTC. Its protein is CASRVESYEQYF.

This clone has at least ten counts. This sequence joins TRBV19 and TRBJ2-1, with D possibly matching TRBD1 (5 bases). Trimming pared 3 bases from V and 6 bases from J, leaving 18 bases between. Per the germline V gene, CDR1 is LNHDA and CDR2 is SQIVND (reference sequence). The CDR3 covers 16 residues. The CDR3 reads CASSMPGLRASNEQFF. For the CDR3, the DNA is TGTGCCAGTAGTATGCCGGGCCTCAGGGCAAGCAATGAGCAGTTCTTC.

In this sample, this clone is medium-sized. The chain employs TRBV28 and TRBJ1-2; no clear D. In germline, CDR1 is MDHEN, CDR2 SYDVKM. The V end was cut by 5 bases, the J end by 8 bases, with 9 bases between. The length of the CDR3 is 11 residues. In DNA form, the CDR3 reads TGTGCCAGCAGTATCTATTGGGGCTACACCTTC. Residues: CASSIYWGYTF.

This clone is labeled as medium-sized. V and J are TRBV6-1 and TRBJ1-6; D is unresolved. Trimming left V 4 bases short and J 7 bases short, with 8 bases between. The V gene's germline CDR1 is MNHNS and CDR2 SASEGT. The CDR3 runs to 13 residues. The CDR3 sequence: CASSGSANSPLHF. CDR3 DNA: TGTGCCAGCAGTGGGTCAGCCAATTCACCCCTCCACTTT.

This clone came up a few times. The V call is TRBV6-1, the J call TRBJ2-2; D gene uncertain. Germline CDR1 and CDR2: MNHNS and SASEGT. Trimming shortened V by 7 bases and J by 4 bases, and 13 bases separated the two germline ends. The CDR3 extends over 14 amino acids. This CDR3 is CASITIRVTGELFF. The CDR3 DNA reads TGTGCCAGCATAACGATACGGGTCACCGGGGAGCTGTTTTTT.

As to this clone: Other DNA sequences in the sample encode the same CDR3. The rearrangement joins TRBV14 to TRBJ2-5; D might be TRBD1 (6 bases). V gave up 3 bases and J gave up 7 bases, with 12 bases separating them. Germline V gene data show CDR1 as SGHDN and CDR2 as FVKESK. The CDR3 is 13 amino acids. CDR3 in DNA: TGTGCCAGCAGCCAGACAGGAATCGGGACCCAGTACTTC. It is translated as CASSQTGIGTQYF.

This clone came up a few times. This sequence joins TRBV28 and TRBJ1-2, with 10 nucleotides matching TRBD1. Germline CDR1 reads MDHEN; CDR2 reads SYDVKM. The CDR3 covers 15 residues. The junction had 5 bases not matched to a gene; V was cut back by 3 bases and J by 4 bases. The CDR3 DNA reads TGTGCCAGCAGTTTTCGACAGGGGGCTGTCTATGGCTACACCTTC. Residues: CASSFRQGAVYGYTF.

The table lists this clone with many counts. This sequence joins TRBV2 and TRBJ1-2; D uncertain. V dropped 3 bases and J dropped 7 bases, with 6 bases sitting between them. The CDR3 totals 11 residues. Germline values: CDR1 SNHLY, CDR2 FYNNEI. In DNA form, the CDR3 reads TGTGCCAGCAGTGACTATTTTGGCTACACCTTC. Its translation: CASSDYFGYTF.

This clone was seen ten or more times. This chain uses TRBV5-6 with TRBJ1-2; D gene ambiguous. The V end lost 0 bases, the J end lost 4 bases, and 4 bases lay between the germline ends. The CDR3 covers 12 residues. Germline V gives CDR1 SGHDT, CDR2 YYEEEE. This CDR3 reads CASSLDSYGYTF. CDR3 DNA sequence: TGTGCCAGCAGCTTGGATAGCTATGGCTACACCTTC.

This clone is labeled medium-sized (0.01 to 0.1%). The J gene is TRBJ2-2, the V gene TRBV28; the D call may be TRBD1 or TRBD2 (5 bases each). Trimming took 2 bases from V and 4 from J, leaving 8 bases between them. The germline gives CDR1 MDHEN, CDR2 SYDVKM. This CDR3 has 14 residues. Here the CDR3 DNA reads TGTGCCAGCAGTTTACCTGGGGGCACCGGGGAGCTGTTTTTT. It translates to CASSLPGGTGELFF. Using reference TRBV28 and TRBJ2-2 for the parts outside the CDR3, the full variable domain is DVKVTQSSRYLVKRTGEKVFLECVQDMDHENMFWYRQDPGLGLRLIYFSYDVKMKEKGDIPEGYSVSREKKERFSLILESASTNQTSMYLCASSLPGGTGELFFGEGSRLTVL.

This clone has ten or more counts. The rearrangement links TRBV5-6 to TRBJ1-3; D call uncertain. The length of the CDR3 is 15 residues. CDR1 SGHDT and CDR2 YYEEEE come from the germline V gene. Deletions cut 0 bases from V and 1 base from J, with 8 bases between. Written as DNA, the CDR3 is TGTGCCAGCAGCTTGGGACGGGTTTCTGGAAACACCATATATTTT. Translated, it gives CASSLGRVSGNTIYF.

This clone was observed at least ten times. The chain recombines TRBV3-1 with TRBJ2-7; the D gene is possibly TRBD2 (6 bases). The ends were cut back, 1 base at V and 3 bases at J, with 7 bases in the middle. The CDR3 covers 13 residues. Per germline, CDR1 LGHDT and CDR2 YNNKEL (reference sequence). The CDR3 is CASSQAGGYEQYF. The CDR3 bases are TGTGCCAGCAGCCAAGCCGGGGGCTACGAGCAGTACTTC.

This clone was observed a few times. The chain has TRBV2 and TRBJ1-2; TRBD1 is a possible D gene (5 bases). The V end lost 6 bases, the J end lost 6 bases, and 14 bases lay between the germline ends. The CDR3 is 13 amino acids. The germline V gene has CDR1 SNHLY and CDR2 FYNNEI. The chain's CDR3 is CASRSLQGNGYTF. As DNA, the CDR3 is TGTGCCAGCAGATCCCTTCAGGGAAATGGCTACACCTTC.

This clone was counted many times. The chain links TRBV12-3 or TRBV12-4 to TRBJ2-1; D call uncertain. This CDR3 is built from 13 residues. Trimming removed 6 bases at V and 2 bases at J, with 8 bases between. CDR3 sequence reads: CASSLDPYNEQFF. DNA for the CDR3: TGTGCCAGCAGCCTTGACCCCTACAATGAGCAGTTCTTC.

The sample holds a few counts of this clone. CDR3 protein: CASSLYDRGPTPTYQPQHF. The CDR3 region has the DNA TGTGCCAGCAGTTTATACGACAGGGGGCCCACGCCGACCTATCAGCCCCAGCATTTT. The J gene is TRBJ1-5, the V gene TRBV28; TRBD1 matches at 10 bases. This CDR3 region has 19 residues. Trimming took 1 base from V and 5 from J; bases not matched to a gene: 14. CDR1 and CDR2 (germline): MDHEN, SYDVKM.

The sample holds many counts of this clone. V usage is TRBV29-1 and J usage is TRBJ1-1, with D maybe TRBD1 (5 bases). V lost 2 bases and J 7 bases, leaving 11 bases between the germline ends. Germline assignment: CDR1 SQVTM and CDR2 ANQGSEA. CDR3 size: 12 residues. For the CDR3, the DNA is TGCAGCGTTGAAACGGGGCAAGGTGAAGCTTTCTTT. Translation: CSVETGQGEAFF.

This clone appeared many times. The sample carries other DNA sequences with the same CDR3. The chain couples TRBV11-3 to TRBJ1-4; 9 bases are shared with TRBD1. Germline V gene data show CDR1 as SGHNT and CDR2 as YENEEA. V lost 0 bases to trimming and J lost 8 bases; unmatched junction nucleotides: 13. This CDR3 region has 18 residues. CDR3 DNA: TGTGCCAGCAGCTTAGATGGGGGACAGGGAGAACTAGGGGAAAAACTGTTTTTT. Translated: CASSLDGGQGELGEKLFF. The full variable domain, with the rest looked up from reference TRBV11-3 and TRBJ1-4, is EAGVVQSPRYKIIEKKQPVAFWCNPISGHNTLYWYLQNLGQGPELLIRYENEEAVDDSQLPKDRFSAERLKGVDSTLKIQPAELGDSAVYLCASSLDGGQGELGEKLFFGSGTQLSVL.

This chain uses TRBV5-1 with TRBJ2-2; TRBD2 matches 10 bases. The CDR3 loop spans 15 amino acids. Germline CDR1 is SGHRS and CDR2 is YFSETQ. J lost 6 bases, V lost 4 bases, and 6 bases had no gene match. The CDR3 spells CASSTPAGGPGELFF. CDR3 sequence (DNA): TGCGCCAGCAGCACACCAGCGGGAGGGCCCGGGGAGCTGTTTTTT.

A remark on this clone: An end of the junction does not agree with germline; a read error may underlie this. This rearrangement joins TRBV6-1 to TRBJ1-1, with D tentatively TRBD1 (6 bases). Germline CDR1 and CDR2: MNHNS and SASEGT. The CDR3 loop spans 15 amino acids. CDR3 region: CAGSDPRGRGTEAFF. The CDR3 DNA follows: TGTGCCGGCAGTGACCCGCGGGGGCGCGGCACTGAAGCTTTCTTT.

In this sample, this clone turned up many times. The V and J genes are TRBV4-3 and TRBJ1-4; D might be TRBD1 (5 bases). Germline V gene sequence: CDR1 LGHNA, CDR2 YSLEER. Trimming took off 0 bases at V and 6 bases at J, with 8 bases between the two ends. The CDR3 spans 14 residues. The CDR3 region is CASSQEGPDEKLFF. The CDR3 DNA is TGCGCCAGCAGCCAAGAGGGGCCGGATGAAAAACTGTTTTTT.

There are many counts of this clone. The chain couples TRBV20-1 to TRBJ2-7; tentatively, D is TRBD2 (6 bases). CDR3 size: 14 residues. V was cut by 1 base and J by 3 bases, with 13 bases left in between. Germline-derived CDR1 and CDR2 are DFQATT and SNEGSKA (reference sequence). The CDR3 sequence is CSARASSDYYEQYF. The CDR3 coding sequence is TGCAGTGCTAGAGCTTCATCGGACTACTACGAGCAGTACTTC.

This clone qualifies as medium-sized. The V call is TRBV6-5, the J call TRBJ1-1; tentatively, D is TRBD1 (5 bases). With 2 bases removed from V and 3 bases from J, the gap between germline ends came to 7 bases. CDR1 and CDR2 (germline): MNHEY, SVGAGI. This CDR3 has 13 amino acids. CDR3 in DNA: TGTGCCAGCAGTTACCAGGGTGACACTGAAGCTTTCTTT. Its protein is CASSYQGDTEAFF.

This clone was seen many times. The junction does not match germline at one end; this may be a read error. The DNA for the CDR3 is TGTGCCAGCAGCTCCCCAGGAGTGGGGAGAGATGTCGGGCAGCACTTC. Encoded protein: CASSSPGVGRDVGQHF. The gene calls are TRBV7-8 and TRBJ2-7, with D possibly being TRBD2 (5 bases). The CDR3 sequence is 16 residues long. Germline loops: CDR1 SGHVS, CDR2 FQNEAQ. Full variable domain (missing parts from reference TRBV7-8 and TRBJ2-7): GAGVSQSPRYKVAKRGQDVALRCDPISGHVSLFWYQQALGQGPEFLTYFQNEAQLDKSGLPSDRFFAERPEGSVSTLKIQRTQQEDSAVYLCASSSPGVGRDVGQHFGPGTRLTVT.

This clone was seen ten or more times. The rearrangement joins TRBV19 to TRBJ2-4; D ambiguous. V shed 6 bases and J shed 14 bases, with 29 bases lying between them. In germline, CDR1 is LNHDA, CDR2 SQIVND (reference sequence). The CDR3 covers 16 residues. The CDR3 loop reads CASSHMFSQQNSKEYF. The CDR3, as DNA: TGTGCCAGTAGCCACATGTTCTCCCAACAAAACTCGAAGGAGTACTTC.